The 28 T cell receptor beta chains reported below all come from one sample, sequenced in a study of regulatory and conventional T cells in RAG deficiency. The table came from immunoSEQ multiplex PCR; TCRdb's copy has only in-frame clones and leaves some out. The repertoire has some 28,000 clones, 75% to 95% of them found once; the top ten carry around 0.79%. The sorted regulatory T cells were CD4+, CD25-high and CD127-low, with genomic DNA sequenced. The sample was also reused in another study, on regulatory T cells. That report notes: The primer mix had 52 TRBV and 13 TRBJ primers.

The sequenced sample consisted of Tregs sorted from blood. These receptors were obtained from a human donor in good health.

The chain links TRBV4-2 to TRBJ1-1; 8 nucleotides line up with TRBD1. The CDR3 contains 16 residues. With V trimmed by 0 bases and J by 3 bases, 6 bases remained unmatched. Germline V gene data show CDR1 as LGHNA and CDR2 as YNFKEQ. CDR3 bases: TGTGCCAGCAGCCAAGAAAGGGCGGACAGGGACACTGAAGCTTTCTTT. It codes for CASSQERADRDTEAFF.

The V gene is TRBV18, the J gene TRBJ1-2, with D possibly matching TRBD1 (5 bases). Germline assignment: CDR1 KGHSH and CDR2 LQKENI. V dropped 2 bases and J dropped 8 bases, with 18 bases sitting between them. The CDR3 contains 15 residues. In DNA, the CDR3 is TGTGCCAGCTCACCATCGGGACTTCCGAAGGGGGGCTACACCTTC. Protein: CASSPSGLPKGGYTF.

The rearrangement joins TRBV5-1 to TRBJ1-2; D ambiguous. This CDR3 is 16 amino acids long. V gave up 3 bases and J gave up 2 bases, with 17 bases separating them. CDR1 and CDR2 (germline): SGHRS, YFSETQ. CDR3: CASSSNYRPANYGYTF. CDR3 nucleotide sequence: TGCGCCAGCAGCTCCAATTATAGGCCAGCCAACTATGGCTACACCTTC.

The chain couples TRBV5-1 to TRBJ1-4; D unresolved. The CDR3 sequence is 15 residues long. Trimming pared 4 bases from V and 1 base from J, leaving 11 bases between. CDR1 is SGHRS and CDR2 is YFSETQ in the germline V gene. The CDR3 protein is CASSRTGGTNEKLFF. The CDR3 region has the DNA TGCGCCAGCAGCCGGACGGGCGGAACTAATGAAAAACTGTTTTTT.

The chain joins TRBV7-2 to TRBJ1-2; TRBD1 might be the D (6 bases). The CDR3 extends over 15 amino acids. V lost 0 bases, J lost 0 bases, and 8 bases lay in between. Germline lookup yields CDR1 SGHTA and CDR2 FQGNSA. The CDR3 DNA reads as TGTGCCAGCAGCTTAGCAGGACAGACTAACTATGGCTACACCTTC. Protein: CASSLAGQTNYGYTF.

DNA of the CDR3: TGTGCAACGTTCACAGATACGCAGTATTTT. Protein sequence: CATFTDTQYF. V and J are TRBV6-1 and TRBJ2-3, with D unclear. This CDR3 is built from 10 residues. Germline V CDR1 and CDR2: MNHNS, SASEGT.

The chain combines TRBV30 with TRBJ1-2; 7 positions agree with TRBD1. Germline assignment: CDR1 GTSNPN and CDR2 SVGIG (reference sequence). This CDR3 region has 15 residues. The junction had 8 bases not matched to a gene; V was cut back by 1 base and J by 3 bases. DNA for the CDR3: TGTGCCTGGAGTGGGACAGGTGCCCTTTACTATGGCTACACCTTC. It encodes CAWSGTGALYYGYTF.

The chain combines TRBV9 with TRBJ1-1; 8 bases agree with TRBD1. Germline CDR1 reads SGDLS; CDR2 reads YYNGEE. The CDR3 totals 15 residues. The ends lost 0 bases at V and 4 bases at J; junction bases unmatched: 5. In DNA, the CDR3 is TGTGCCAGCAGCGTAGGCCCCAGGGGGCTCACTGAAGCTTTCTTT. This codes for CASSVGPRGLTEAFF.

V usage is TRBV28 and J usage is TRBJ1-2, with D unresolved. V lost 7 bases to trimming and J lost 3 bases, with 12 bases between them. Germline CDR1 MDHEN, CDR2 SYDVKM. CDR3 length: 13 amino acids. The CDR3 loop reads CASTPGRDYGYTF. DNA for the CDR3: TGTGCCAGCACCCCCGGACGAGACTATGGCTACACCTTC.

The chain is built from TRBV12-5 and TRBJ2-6; D possibly matches TRBD1 or TRBD2 (5 bases each). Trimming shortened V by 2 bases and J by 0 bases, and 14 bases separated the two germline ends. The CDR3 contains 18 residues. Germline CDR1 is LGHNT and CDR2 is FRNRAP. The CDR3 coding sequence is TGTGCTAGTGGTTTGCCCCGGGACGGATTCTCTGGGGCCAACGTCCTGACTTTC. It is translated as CASGLPRDGFSGANVLTF.

The V call is TRBV7-8, the J call TRBJ2-5; D remains ambiguous. The end of the DNA aligns better with TRBJ2-7, so the J call may be wrong. The CDR3 extends over 14 amino acids. Germline V gives CDR1 SGHVS, CDR2 FQNEAQ. The CDR3 loop reads CASSFEGLTYEQYF. Here the CDR3 DNA reads TGTGCCAGCAGCTTTGAAGGGTTAACCTACGAGCAGTACTTC.

V usage is TRBV6-5 and J usage is TRBJ1-1, with TRBD1 identical over 9 bases. J lost 11 bases, V lost 5 bases, and 9 bases had no gene match. The CDR3 has 13 residues. CDR1 MNHEY and CDR2 SVGAGI come from the germline V gene. The CDR3 reads CASSNRDRAYAFF. In nucleotides, the CDR3 is TGTGCCAGCAGTAACCGGGACAGGGCATACGCTTTCTTT.

The gene calls are TRBV5-6 and TRBJ2-7; D may be TRBD2 (6 bases). CDR1 is SGHDT and CDR2 is YYEEEE in the germline V gene. The CDR3 totals 15 residues. V lost 4 bases and J 3 bases, leaving 17 bases between the germline ends. CDR3 amino acids: CASSGAGSAGYEQYF. The DNA for the CDR3 is TGTGCCAGCAGCGGGGCGGGGTCAGCGGGCTACGAGCAGTACTTC.

The gene calls are TRBV19 and TRBJ1-1; a possible D gene is TRBD1 (6 bases). The length of the CDR3 is 14 residues. Per the germline V gene, CDR1 is LNHDA and CDR2 is SQIVND (reference sequence). V lost 7 bases and J 5 bases, leaving 17 bases between the germline ends. CDR3 in amino acids: CASKHSGEWTEAFF. The CDR3 DNA is TGTGCCAGTAAGCACTCAGGGGAATGGACTGAAGCTTTCTTT.

The sample holds a few counts of this clone. This sequence joins TRBV19 and TRBJ1-5; no reliable D call. Trimming shortened V by 4 bases and J by 6 bases, and 16 bases separated the two germline ends. The CDR3 length is 15 residues. Per germline, CDR1 LNHDA and CDR2 SQIVND (reference sequence). The CDR3 sequence: CASSTDNRRGQPQHF. The CDR3 DNA is TGTGCCAGTAGTACCGATAACAGACGGGGTCAGCCCCAGCATTTT.

The chain carries TRBV18 and TRBJ1-5; TRBD1 is a possible D gene (6 bases). CDR1 is KGHSH, CDR2 LQKENI, per germline. Trimming stripped 2 bases from V and 10 bases from J, with 18 bases between. This CDR3 has 15 residues. The CDR3 loop is CASSPTGGALLPQHF. The CDR3 DNA sequence: TGTGCCAGCTCACCAACCGGGGGGGCCCTGCTACCCCAGCATTTT.

The chain links TRBV6-1 to TRBJ2-5; 8 nucleotides agree with TRBD1. This CDR3 spans 17 amino acids. Trimming removed 2 bases from V and 3 bases from J; junction bases left unmatched: 11. The germline V gene has CDR1 MNHNS and CDR2 SASEGT. The CDR3 loop is CASSESVATGEKETQYF. The DNA for the CDR3 is TGTGCCAGCAGTGAATCCGTCGCGACAGGGGAGAAAGAGACCCAGTACTTC.

The chain has TRBV5-4 and TRBJ1-2; 8 bases match TRBD1. J gave up 8 bases and V 0 bases, and 12 bases lay outside the gene matches. Germline V gives CDR1 SGHNT, CDR2 YYREEE (reference sequence). The CDR3 is 16 residues long. CDR3 protein: CASSLDRGGLGKGYTF. CDR3 nucleotide sequence: TGTGCCAGCAGCTTGGACAGGGGGGGGTTGGGGAAGGGCTACACCTTC.

The chain links TRBV6-1 to TRBJ1-2; no clear D. Germline CDR1 reads MNHNS; CDR2 reads SASEGT. Between the trimmed V and J ends, which lost 1 base and 4 bases, there was a span of 10 bases. This CDR3 spans 14 amino acids. The CDR3 spells CASSEVQALYGYTF. The CDR3 DNA reads as TGTGCCAGCAGTGAAGTGCAGGCTCTCTATGGCTACACCTTC.

This clone appeared once. This chain connects TRBV21-1 to TRBJ2-7. TRBV21-1 is given as a pseudogene. The CDR3 runs to 13 residues. The CDR3 nucleotides are TGTGCCAGCAGGGAACGACCGATCTACGAGCAGTACTTC. Protein: CASRERPIYEQYF.

The chain joins TRBV4-1 to TRBJ2-5; D not resolved. This CDR3 spans 13 amino acids. V lost 5 bases, J lost 3 bases, and 10 bases lay in between. Germline-derived CDR1 and CDR2 are MGHRA and YSYEKL. The CDR3 nucleotides are TGCGCCAGCAGCACCCGACCTAAAGAGACCCAGTACTTC. Residues: CASSTRPKETQYF.

This clone was detected once. V is TRBV28 and J is TRBJ1-1; D perhaps matches TRBD1 (5 bases). The CDR3 runs 13 residues. Trimming stripped 6 bases from V and 4 bases from J, with 12 bases between. The germline CDR1 and CDR2 sequences are MDHEN and SYDVKM. CDR3: CASRSPGPTEAFF. Written as DNA, the CDR3 is TGTGCCAGCAGAAGTCCGGGGCCCACTGAAGCTTTCTTT. Full variable domain (missing parts from reference TRBV28 and TRBJ1-1): DVKVTQSSRYLVKRTGEKVFLECVQDMDHENMFWYRQDPGLGLRLIYFSYDVKMKEKGDIPEGYSVSREKKERFSLILESASTNQTSMYLCASRSPGPTEAFFGQGTRLTVV.

The J gene is TRBJ2-7, the V gene TRBV11-2, with no clear D. V was clipped by 1 base and J by 1 base, with 5 bases between them. The CDR3 totals 13 residues. CDR1 and CDR2 from the germline V gene are SGHAT and FQNNGV. This CDR3 reads CASSLGQSYEQYF. CDR3 nucleotides: TGTGCCAGCAGCTTAGGGCAGTCCTACGAGCAGTACTTC.

The chain combines TRBV27 with TRBJ1-1, with D possibly matching TRBD1 (5 bases). The CDR3 sequence is 14 residues long. Trimming took 5 bases from V and 1 from J, leaving 11 bases between them. From germline, CDR1 is MNHEY and CDR2 SMNVEV (reference sequence). CDR3 DNA: TGTGCCAGCAGTCCGTGGGGGGGGAACACTGAAGCTTTCTTT. Its protein is CASSPWGGNTEAFF.

The chain combines TRBV6-6 with TRBJ1-5; 7 bases align to TRBD1. Trimming removed 6 bases from V and 6 bases from J; junction bases left unmatched: 11. This CDR3 is 15 amino acids long. Per the germline V gene, CDR1 is MNHNY and CDR2 is SVGAGI (reference sequence). The CDR3 sequence is CASRQTDREGQPQHF. In DNA form, the CDR3 reads TGTGCCAGCAGACAGACCGACAGGGAGGGTCAGCCCCAGCATTTT.

The V call is TRBV19, the J call TRBJ2-7; possible D gene TRBD1, 6 bases. Germline V CDR1 and CDR2: LNHDA, SQIVND (reference sequence). The CDR3 contains 15 residues. The V and J ends lost 0 bases and 2 bases respectively, with 11 bases between them. The DNA of the CDR3 is TGTGCCAGTAGTATAGATATTGGACAGACCTACGAGCAGTACTTC. It is translated as CASSIDIGQTYEQYF.

V is TRBV10-3 and J is TRBJ2-7; D possibly corresponds to TRBD2 (5 bases). This CDR3 contains 14 residues. V was cut by 6 bases and J by 5 bases, with 17 bases left in between. CDR1 and CDR2 from the germline V gene are ENHRY and SYGVKD. CDR3 nucleotides: TGTGCCATCAGCCCTTATGAGGGAGCTGACGAGCAGTACTTC. As protein: CAISPYEGADEQYF.

The J gene is TRBJ2-6, the V gene TRBV7-9, with D hard to call. Germline CDR1 SEHNR, CDR2 FQNEAQ (reference sequence). The CDR3 runs 15 residues. V shed 4 bases and J shed 0 bases, with 7 bases lying between them. CDR3 residues: CASSSQYSGANVLTF. In DNA form, the CDR3 reads TGTGCCAGCAGCTCCCAATACTCTGGGGCCAACGTCCTGACTTTC.